The clone carrying this T cell receptor beta chain was recorded at least ten times. Its matching antigen is unknown. The CDR3 end lies 3 residues beyond the end of the read and is filled in from the germline J gene. These data are taken from a study of T cell clonality in common variable immunodeficiency. Study-wide results and caveats: Patient heterogeneity in the CVID cohort limited correlations between repertoire features and clinical complications. Common variable immunodeficiency TCR beta sequences reportedly had fewer deletions and N-nucleotide insertions.

Trimming removed 5 bases from V and 1 base from J; junction bases left unmatched: 2. The CDR3 contains 14 residues. Germline assignment: CDR1 KGHSH and CDR2 LQKENI. Equal genomic DNA amounts from CVID and control samples were sequenced. Clones were read by immunoSEQ multiplex PCR, and TCRdb kept only the in-frame ones, dropping some. The sample shows some 52,000 clones, no singletons; the ten largest hold roughly 3.4%. The chain is built from TRBV18 and TRBJ2-5; 9 nucleotides match TRBD2. Specimen: peripheral blood mononuclear cells. The receptor was isolated from a person aged 18 to 75 in good health. The covered CDR3 bases are TGTGCCAGCTCAGAGACTAGCGGCCAAGAGACC. This gives the protein CASSETSGQET. The whole CDR3 reads CASSETSGQETQYF.